The text below deals with one T cell receptor beta chain. This specimen belongs to a study of blood T cell repertoires in COVID-19. As for the study in general: Researchers got acute and convalescent COVID-19 samples from the United States, Italy and Spain.

Trimming removed 1 base at V and 7 bases at J, with 18 bases between. Per germline, CDR1 SGHTA and CDR2 FQGNSA. CDR3 length: 16 amino acids. Only in-frame clones appear in the TCRdb table, and some are missing; sequencing was by immunoSEQ multiplex PCR. The sample has some 290,000 clones; roughly 90% are singletons. The chain carries TRBV7-2 and TRBJ2-3; D possibly corresponds to TRBD1 (5 bases). The sequence came from a woman under 40 with COVID-19, enrolled during active disease. The sample was peripheral blood. CDR3 nucleotide sequence: TGTGCCAGCAGCTTAGAGGTGGGGCCAAGGGGAAATACGCAGTATTTT. Encoded protein: CASSLEVGPRGNTQYF. Complete variable domain (other parts from reference TRBV7-2 and TRBJ2-3): GAGVSQSPSNKVTEKGKDVELRCDPISGHTALYWYRQSLGQGLEFLIYFQGNSAPDKSGLPSDRFSAERTGGSVSTLTIQRTQQEDSAVYLCASSLEVGPRGNTQYFGPGTRLTVL.